The entry that follows covers one T cell receptor (beta chain) sequence. These data come from a study of blood T cell repertoires in COVID-19. The germline V gene encodes CDR1 MDHEN and CDR2 SYDVKM. Deletions cut 5 bases from V and 3 bases from J, with 8 bases between. The CDR3 runs to 12 residues. Here immunoSEQ multiplex PCR was the method, and the copy in TCRdb shows in-frame clones only, minus some. The sample contains 150,000 to 180,000 clones, 80% of which appear only once. The sequenced material came from peripheral blood. The source is a man in his sixties with acute or convalescent COVID-19. This rearrangement joins TRBV28 to TRBJ2-7, with D perhaps TRBD2 (6 bases). CDR3 nucleotide sequence: TGTGCCAGCAGTACTAGCCGCTACGAGCAGTACTTC. Its protein is CASSTSRYEQYF.